The clone carrying this T cell receptor (beta chain) was detected once. What it binds is not known. PBMCs, at least 6 million per sample, were isolated. The sample comes from a study of blood T cells in healthy people across ages. Study summary: When template switching was applied, about one barcoded beta molecule was captured per two T cells.

A sample-barcoded 5' primer and a J-beta primer mix were used in a second PCR of about 7 to 12 cycles. Every sample gave at least 2.5 million paired-end reads containing CDR3. TCRdb re-called the 5' RACE reads with MiXCR, one entry per CDR3 protein. The data show some 1,500,000 distinct CDR3 sequences, approximately 43% seen once. General observations from the study: Long-lived donors exceeded aged donors in naive CD4+ cells and diversity.

The CDR3 runs to 13 residues. Germline V gene sequence: CDR1 DFQATT, CDR2 SNEGSKA (reference sequence). Trimming cost V 7 bases and J 11 bases, with 23 bases left between them. Input material: blood. J is TRBJ1-2 and V is TRBV20-1; a possible D gene is TRBD1 (6 bases). This sequence was found in a woman in her late teens or twenties in good health. The DNA for the CDR3 is TGCAGTGTCGCAGCCGGGACATCCAAGCGGTACACCTTC. This encodes CSVAAGTSKRYTF.